What follows are 10 T cell receptor beta chains derived from one specimen sequenced in a study of CD8 T cells in ankylosing spondylitis. Each CDR3 protein is one row after TCRdb ran MiXCR on the 5' RACE reads. The sample lists about 240,000 distinct CDR3 sequences; approximately 9% were seen once. The sequencing sample was made of blood, either unsorted or a sorted T cell fraction (not recorded which). Receptors originate from a male donor with ankylosing spondylitis or in good health (not recorded which).

The gene calls are TRBV18 and TRBJ2-2; TRBD1 might be the D (5 bases). The ends were cut back, 3 bases at V and 2 bases at J, with 10 bases in the middle. The CDR3 has 15 amino acids. Germline CDR1 is KGHSH and CDR2 is LQKENI. The CDR3, as DNA: TGTGCCAGCTCACCCCCGACAGTAAACACCGGGGAGCTGTTTTTT. Residues: CASSPPTVNTGELFF.

A note on this clonotype: A much larger clone is a single base away; this may be a read error. The V and J genes are TRBV12-3 or TRBV12-4 and TRBJ2-1, with D possibly matching TRBD2 (5 bases). This CDR3 has 14 residues. V shed 5 bases and J shed 8 bases, with 16 bases lying between them. In DNA form, the CDR3 reads TGTGCCAGCAGTCGACGGGGAGTCGGCGATGAGCAGTTCTTC. This sequence encodes CASSRRGVGDEQFF.

Many counts were recorded for this clonotype. This chain links TRBV20-1 with TRBJ2-5; D is uncertain. The CDR3 extends over 13 amino acids. In germline, CDR1 is DFQATT, CDR2 SNEGSKA (reference sequence). Trimming stripped 4 bases from V and 5 bases from J, with 14 bases between. The CDR3 reads CSATRPMGETQYF. CDR3 DNA: TGCAGTGCTACTAGACCCATGGGGGAGACCCAGTACTTC.

This clonotype was counted at least ten times. The rearrangement joins TRBV5-1 to TRBJ1-5; D may be TRBD1 (6 bases). This CDR3 comprises 13 residues. Trimming cost V 0 bases and J 7 bases, with 8 bases left between them. Looked up from germline, CDR1 is SGHRS and CDR2 is YFSETQ. For the CDR3, the DNA is TGCGCCAGCAGCTTGGCAGGGGAACAGCCCCAGCATTTT. Amino acid sequence: CASSLAGEQPQHF.

Ten or more counts support this clonotype. The chain links TRBV12-3 or TRBV12-4 to TRBJ1-1; unclear D gene. This CDR3 has 14 amino acids. Trimming removed 6 bases from V and 3 bases from J, with 14 bases in between. CDR3 region: CASSPQFPDTEAFF. DNA of the CDR3: TGTGCCAGCAGCCCCCAGTTCCCGGACACTGAAGCTTTCTTT.

Only a few counts were recorded for this clonotype. The V and J genes are TRBV27 and TRBJ2-5, with 7 bases matching TRBD1. Germline assignment: CDR1 MNHEY and CDR2 SMNVEV (reference sequence). The CDR3 is 16 residues long. The V segment lost 3 bases and the J segment 4 bases; nucleotides outside the gene matches: 11. The CDR3 nucleotides are TGTGCCAGCAGTTTCGGGGCAGGGGGTTCGTTAGAGACCCAGTACTTC. As protein: CASSFGAGGSLETQYF.

The rearrangement joins TRBV5-6 to TRBJ2-2, with unresolved D. The CDR3 length is 12 residues. Germline V lookup: CDR1 SGHDT, CDR2 YYEEEE. V was pared by 4 bases and J by 9 bases, with 10 bases between. The chain's CDR3 is CASSTQHRELFF. As DNA, the CDR3 is TGTGCCAGCAGCACCCAGCACCGGGAGCTGTTTTTT.

This clonotype was counted many times. The rearrangement joins TRBV12-3 or TRBV12-4 to TRBJ1-1; a possible D gene is TRBD1 (6 bases). There are 14 residues in the CDR3. V gave up 2 bases and J gave up 8 bases, with 15 bases separating them. In nucleotides, the CDR3 is TGTGCCAGCAGTTTAAGCGGGGGGGGCTCCGAAGCTTTCTTT. It specifies CASSLSGGGSEAFF.

This clonotype occurred a few times. The gene calls are TRBV27 and TRBJ1-5; 7 positions match TRBD1. CDR1 is MNHEY and CDR2 is SMNVEV in the germline V gene (reference sequence). J was trimmed by 5 bases and V by 5 bases; bases with no gene match: 9. This CDR3 contains 15 residues. The CDR3 sequence is CASSREGAMHQPQHF. The CDR3 nucleotides are TGTGCCAGCAGTAGGGAGGGGGCGATGCATCAGCCCCAGCATTTT.

This clonotype came up many times. This chain joins TRBV5-1 and TRBJ2-2, with D perhaps matching TRBD1 (5 bases). The CDR3 extends over 15 amino acids. Trimming cost V 0 bases and J 6 bases, with 12 bases left between them. The germline CDR1 and CDR2 sequences are SGHRS and YFSETQ. The CDR3 region is CASSLEGIGAGELFF. CDR3 nucleotides: TGCGCCAGCAGCTTGGAGGGGATCGGCGCCGGGGAGCTGTTTTTT.